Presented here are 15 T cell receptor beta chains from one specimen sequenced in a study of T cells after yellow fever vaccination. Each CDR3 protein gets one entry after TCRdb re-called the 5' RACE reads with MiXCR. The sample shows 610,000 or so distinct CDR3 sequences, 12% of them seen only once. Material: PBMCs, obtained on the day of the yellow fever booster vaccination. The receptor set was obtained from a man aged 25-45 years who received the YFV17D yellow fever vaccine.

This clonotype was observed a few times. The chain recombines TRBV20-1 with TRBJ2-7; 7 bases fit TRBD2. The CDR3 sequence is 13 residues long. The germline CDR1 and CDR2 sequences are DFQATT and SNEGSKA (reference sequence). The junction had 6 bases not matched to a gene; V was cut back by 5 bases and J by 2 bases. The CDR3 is CSAGRSGTYEQYF. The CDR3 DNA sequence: TGCAGTGCTGGGAGAAGCGGGACCTACGAGCAGTACTTC.

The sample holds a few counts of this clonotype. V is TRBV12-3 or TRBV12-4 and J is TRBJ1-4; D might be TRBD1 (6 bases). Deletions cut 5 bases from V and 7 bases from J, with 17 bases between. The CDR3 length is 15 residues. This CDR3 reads CASSPSMGGSEKLFF. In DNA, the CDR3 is TGTGCCAGCAGTCCTAGCATGGGGGGCTCTGAAAAACTGTTTTTT.

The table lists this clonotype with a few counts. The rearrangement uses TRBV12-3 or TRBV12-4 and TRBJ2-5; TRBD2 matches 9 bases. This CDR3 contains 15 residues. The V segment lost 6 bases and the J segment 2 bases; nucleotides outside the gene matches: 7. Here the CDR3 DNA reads TGTGCCAGCAGGGCCGGACTAGCGAGTCAAGAGACCCAGTACTTC. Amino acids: CASRAGLASQETQYF.

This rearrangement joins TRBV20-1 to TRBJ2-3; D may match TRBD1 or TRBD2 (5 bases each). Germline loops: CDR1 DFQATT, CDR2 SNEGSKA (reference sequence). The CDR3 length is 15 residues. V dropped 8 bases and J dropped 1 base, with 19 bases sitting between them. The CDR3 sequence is CSSPGPTFGTDTQYF. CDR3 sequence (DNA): TGCAGTTCTCCGGGACCTACTTTCGGCACAGATACGCAGTATTTT.

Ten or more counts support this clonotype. CDR3 sequence reads: CASSPGTENQPQHF. The CDR3 DNA reads as TGCGCCAGCAGCCCCGGGACAGAGAATCAGCCCCAGCATTTT. This chain joins TRBV5-1 and TRBJ1-5; 7 nucleotides line up with TRBD1. The CDR3 consists of 14 residues. The ends lost 4 bases at V and 4 bases at J; junction bases unmatched: 5. Germline CDR1 and CDR2: SGHRS and YFSETQ.

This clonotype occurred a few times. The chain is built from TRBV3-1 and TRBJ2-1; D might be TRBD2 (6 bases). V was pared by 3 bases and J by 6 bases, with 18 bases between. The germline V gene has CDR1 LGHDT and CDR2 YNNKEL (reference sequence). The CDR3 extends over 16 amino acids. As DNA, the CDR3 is TGTGCCAGCAGCCATAGGGCCGGGAGATCGGGCAATGAGCAGTTCTTC. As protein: CASSHRAGRSGNEQFF.

CDR3 residues: CSARQSNNEKLFF. Written as DNA, the CDR3 is TGCAGTGCTCGACAGTCAAATAATGAAAAACTGTTTTTT. The chain employs TRBV20-1 and TRBJ1-4; tentative D call: TRBD1 (5 bases). This CDR3 comprises 13 residues. CDR1 DFQATT and CDR2 SNEGSKA come from the germline V gene (reference sequence). Deletions cut 5 bases from V and 4 bases from J, with 11 bases between.

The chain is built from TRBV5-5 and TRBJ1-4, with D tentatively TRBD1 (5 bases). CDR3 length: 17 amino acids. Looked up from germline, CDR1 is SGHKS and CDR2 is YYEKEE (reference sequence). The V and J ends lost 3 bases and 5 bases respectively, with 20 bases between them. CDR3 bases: TGTGCCAGCAGCTCCGGGGGGATAGGAAGAAACAATGAAAAACTGTTTTTT. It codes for CASSSGGIGRNNEKLFF.

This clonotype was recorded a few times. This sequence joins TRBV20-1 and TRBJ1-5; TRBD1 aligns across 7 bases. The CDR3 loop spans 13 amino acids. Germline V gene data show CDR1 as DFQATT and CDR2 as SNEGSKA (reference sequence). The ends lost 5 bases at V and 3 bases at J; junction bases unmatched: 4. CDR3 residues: CSASDRFNQPQHF. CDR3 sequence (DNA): TGCAGTGCTTCGGACAGGTTCAATCAGCCCCAGCATTTT.

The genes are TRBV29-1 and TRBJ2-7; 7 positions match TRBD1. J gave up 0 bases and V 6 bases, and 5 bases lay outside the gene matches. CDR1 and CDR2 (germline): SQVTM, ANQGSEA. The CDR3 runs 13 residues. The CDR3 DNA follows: TGCAGCGTCTCGGACAGGCGCTCCTACGAGCAGTACTTC. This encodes CSVSDRRSYEQYF.

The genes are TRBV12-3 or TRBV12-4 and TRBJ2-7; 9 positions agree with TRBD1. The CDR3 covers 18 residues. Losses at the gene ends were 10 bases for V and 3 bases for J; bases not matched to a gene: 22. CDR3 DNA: TGTGCCATCTGCCGGGACAGGGCCCTCGATAGGGGTGACTACGAGCAGTACTTC. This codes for CAICRDRALDRGDYEQYF.

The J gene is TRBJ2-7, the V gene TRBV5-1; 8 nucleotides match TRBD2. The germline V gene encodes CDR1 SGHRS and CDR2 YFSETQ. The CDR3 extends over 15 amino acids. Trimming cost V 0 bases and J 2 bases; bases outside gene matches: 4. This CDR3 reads CASSLVLSGTYEQYF. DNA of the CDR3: TGCGCCAGCAGCTTGGTCCTTAGCGGGACCTACGAGCAGTACTTC.

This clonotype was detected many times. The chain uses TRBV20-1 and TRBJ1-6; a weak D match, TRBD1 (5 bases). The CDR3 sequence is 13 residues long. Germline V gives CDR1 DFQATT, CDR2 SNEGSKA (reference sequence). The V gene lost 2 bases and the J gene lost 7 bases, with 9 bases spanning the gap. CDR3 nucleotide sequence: TGCAGTGCTAGACCTACAGGAAATTCACCCCTCCACTTT. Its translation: CSARPTGNSPLHF.

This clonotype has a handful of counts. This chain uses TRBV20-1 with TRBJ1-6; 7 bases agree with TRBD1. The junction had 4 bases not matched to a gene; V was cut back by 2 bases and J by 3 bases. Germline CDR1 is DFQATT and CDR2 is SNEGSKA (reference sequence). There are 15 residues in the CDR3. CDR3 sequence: CSARIRDSYNSPLHF. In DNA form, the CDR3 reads TGCAGTGCTAGAATCCGGGACAGCTATAATTCACCCCTCCACTTT.

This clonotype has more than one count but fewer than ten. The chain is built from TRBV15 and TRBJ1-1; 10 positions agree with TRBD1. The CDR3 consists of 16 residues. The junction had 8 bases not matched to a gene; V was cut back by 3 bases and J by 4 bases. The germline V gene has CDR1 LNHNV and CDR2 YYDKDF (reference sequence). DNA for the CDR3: TGTGCCACCAGCAGGGACAGGGGGAAAATAGTCACTGAAGCTTTCTTT. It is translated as CATSRDRGKIVTEAFF.